These T cell receptor beta chains were read from a single sample in a study of T cell responses to AZD1222 COVID-19 vaccine. The repertoire was sequenced with immunoSEQ multiplex PCR; TCRdb's copy has only in-frame clones and lacks some. This repertoire shows roughly 150,000 clones, roughly 85% found once; its top ten account for around 8%. The sequencing used peripheral blood, collected on day 0 of AZD1222 vaccination. The receptors here all came from an adult in good health. Each CDR3 is given with its conserved first and last residue. Fields, in order: D gene, V gene, J gene, clone size, CDR3 DNA, CDR3 protein. A D gene is named only where the DNA matches it firmly. Expanded clones get a size class; other rows say once, few or many, or leave the size out.

D gene: -; V gene: TRBV5-6; J gene: TRBJ1-2; clone size: -; CDR3 DNA: TGTGCCAGCAACGGCCCGGGGGTAGGTTACACCTTC; CDR3 protein: CASNGPGVGYTF
D gene: TRBD1; V gene: TRBV18; J gene: TRBJ1-2; clone size: -; CDR3 DNA: TGTGCCAGCTCATCGACAGGGTTACCTGAGGGCTATGGCTACACCTTC; CDR3 protein: CASSSTGLPEGYGYTF
D gene: -; V gene: TRBV30; J gene: TRBJ1-1; clone size: -; CDR3 DNA: TGTGCCTGGATATCCGGATTCAACACTGAAGCTTTCTTT; CDR3 protein: CAWISGFNTEAFF
D gene: -; V gene: TRBV2; J gene: TRBJ1-5; clone size: few; CDR3 DNA: TGTGCCAGCAGGGCCGGCACCGGCGGAAGCAATCAGCCCCAGCATTTT; CDR3 protein: CASRAGTGGSNQPQHF
D gene: TRBD2; V gene: TRBV7-7; J gene: TRBJ2-5; clone size: -; CDR3 DNA: TGTGCCAGCAGCTCCTCGACAGCGGGGGGCGGGGAGACCCAGTACTTC; CDR3 protein: CASSSSTAGGGETQYF
D gene: -; V gene: TRBV10-3; J gene: TRBJ1-5; clone size: -; CDR3 DNA: TGTGCCATCAGCTCAGGGGTAGAACAGCCCCAGCATTTT; CDR3 protein: CAISSGVEQPQHF
D gene: TRBD1; V gene: TRBV5-6; J gene: TRBJ1-5; clone size: -; CDR3 DNA: TGTGCCAGCAGCTTTATGAACAGGGGGCGTTCAAGTGGGAATCAGCCCCAGCATTTT; CDR3 protein: CASSFMNRGRSSGNQPQHF
D gene: TRBD1; V gene: TRBV5-4; J gene: TRBJ1-2; clone size: -; CDR3 DNA: TGTGCCAGCAGCACCCGACAGGGTGGCTACACCTTC; CDR3 protein: CASSTRQGGYTF
D gene: TRBD1; V gene: TRBV10-1; J gene: TRBJ2-3; clone size: once; CDR3 DNA: TGCGCCAGCAGGAGGGACAGGGGGTCGGATACGCAGTATTTT; CDR3 protein: CASRRDRGSDTQYF
D gene: TRBD1; V gene: TRBV27; J gene: TRBJ1-2; clone size: -; CDR3 DNA: TGTGCCAGCAGTGGAGGGACAGGGCGGTATGGCTACACCTTC; CDR3 protein: CASSGGTGRYGYTF
D gene: -; V gene: TRBV7-8; J gene: TRBJ1-2; clone size: -; CDR3 DNA: TGTGCCAGCAGCTTACGGAGATTTAGTCAGGGATCGTCCTATGGCTACACCTTC; CDR3 protein: CASSLRRFSQGSSYGYTF
D gene: -; V gene: TRBV19; J gene: TRBJ1-1; clone size: once; CDR3 DNA: TGTGCCAGTAGTCCATTTGGAGGCTCATGGGGAAACACTGAAGCTTTCTTT; CDR3 protein: CASSPFGGSWGNTEAFF
D gene: TRBD2; V gene: TRBV5-1; J gene: TRBJ2-7; clone size: -; CDR3 DNA: TGCGCCAGCAGCCCGAGCCTCACTAGCGACAACTCCTACGAGCAGTACTTC; CDR3 protein: CASSPSLTSDNSYEQYF
D gene: -; V gene: TRBV5-1; J gene: TRBJ1-6; clone size: -; CDR3 DNA: TGCGCCAGCAAGGTTGAAGGGACCTATAATTCACCCCTCCACTTT; CDR3 protein: CASKVEGTYNSPLHF
D gene: -; V gene: TRBV18; J gene: TRBJ1-1; clone size: once; CDR3 DNA: TGTGCCAGCTCACCACGGAAGGGCACGGCAAACACTGAAGCTTTCTTT; CDR3 protein: CASSPRKGTANTEAFF
D gene: -; V gene: TRBV7-9; J gene: TRBJ1-3; clone size: medium-sized; CDR3 DNA: TGTGCCAGCAGCTTACTCAACGGAAACACCATATATTTT; CDR3 protein: CASSLLNGNTIYF
D gene: -; V gene: TRBV6-5; J gene: TRBJ2-2; clone size: -; CDR3 DNA: TGTGCCAGCAGTCATTGGTCTGTCGTGCCCGGGGAGCTGTTTTTT; CDR3 protein: CASSHWSVVPGELFF
D gene: -; V gene: TRBV15; J gene: TRBJ1-5; clone size: once; CDR3 DNA: TGTGCCACCAGCCCTATCCGGAGCAATCAGCCCCAGCATTTT; CDR3 protein: CATSPIRSNQPQHF
D gene: -; V gene: TRBV3-1/TRBV3-2; J gene: TRBJ2-7; clone size: -; CDR3 DNA: TGTGCCAGCAGCGTCTCCTACGAGCAGTACTTC; CDR3 protein: CASSVSYEQYF
D gene: TRBD1; V gene: TRBV7-2; J gene: TRBJ1-6; clone size: -; CDR3 DNA: TGTGCCAGCAGCTTAGGCGACAGGACAGGGTCACCCCTCCACTTT; CDR3 protein: CASSLGDRTGSPLHF
D gene: -; V gene: TRBV5-1; J gene: TRBJ2-1; clone size: -; CDR3 DNA: TGCGCCAGCAGCCGGACCGGGGGAAATGAGCAGTTCTTC; CDR3 protein: CASSRTGGNEQFF
D gene: -; V gene: TRBV29-1; J gene: TRBJ1-2; clone size: -; CDR3 DNA: TGCAGCGCCGAGACACAGGGTAGCGATGGCTACACCTTC; CDR3 protein: CSAETQGSDGYTF
D gene: -; V gene: TRBV28; J gene: TRBJ2-2; clone size: -; CDR3 DNA: -; CDR3 protein: CASSSSPWMAGELFF
D gene: -; V gene: TRBV7-2; J gene: TRBJ1-1; clone size: -; CDR3 DNA: TGTGCCAGCGTTGAAATTTGGACAGACTTCTTTGAAGCTTTCTTT; CDR3 protein: CASVEIWTDFFEAFF
D gene: -; V gene: TRBV12-3/TRBV12-4; J gene: TRBJ2-2; clone size: -; CDR3 DNA: TGTGCCAGCAGTTTAAGACCGAACGGGGAGCTGTTTTTT; CDR3 protein: CASSLRPNGELFF
D gene: TRBD1; V gene: TRBV5-4; J gene: TRBJ2-2; clone size: -; CDR3 DNA: TGTGCCAGCAGCTTGTACAGGGGGATGGACACCGGGGAGCTGTTTTTT; CDR3 protein: CASSLYRGMDTGELFF
D gene: -; V gene: TRBV18; J gene: TRBJ1-2; clone size: once; CDR3 DNA: TGTGCCAGCTCAACCGAGGGGGGCTATGGCTACACCTTC; CDR3 protein: CASSTEGGYGYTF